This record covers a single T cell receptor (beta chain). Its antigen is still unknown. One base away there is no much larger clone; base qualities are not given. The cysteine opens and the phenylalanine closes a CDR3 of 16 amino acids. The kept DNA is CDR3 alone, 48 bases in frame from the first base. V loses 4 bases, J loses 6 bases, and the germline ends lie 22 bases apart. Looking up the germline V gene yields CDR1 MGHRA and CDR2 YSYEKL. The CDR3 regions of human TCRbeta chains were analyzed by immunosequencing. The authors' analysis ran thus. TCRs in the repertoires were matched against a reference library of SARS-CoV-2-specific TCRs that had been generated with the MIRA antigen-specificity platform. Breadth was defined as the fraction of unique TCRs that were SARS-CoV-2-associated. Depth was defined as the fraction of total T cells that were SARS-CoV-2-associated. Using the MIRA data, every spike-specific TCR was mapped to the spike region that the TCR reacted to and assigned to either a CD4 or a CD8 class. Log10-transformed breadth and depth values were compared by one-way ANOVA with Sidak's multiple comparisons tests. TCRdb re-hosts the immuneACCESS table, in-frame sequences only. Its copies lack some clones; in the studies checked, an unresolved V gene accounts for under half of them, and the cause for the rest is not known. D and trimming were read from the DNA, whereas the V and J calls and clone size are those reported in that table. This sample gives 100,000 to 110,000 clones in total; 88% of them show up just once. The leading ten clones occupy 1.8% of the sample.

The data are from a study of T cell responses to AZD1222 COVID-19 vaccine (dated by TCRdb to 2020 to 2022). Background on the whole study: AZD1222 recipients whose second dose came at about 4 weeks and those whose second dose came at about 12 weeks were combined into one group, since spike-specific TCR depth and breadth did not differ between the two schedules. A total of 240 or so trial participants underwent TCR sequencing, of whom 200 to 220 had received two doses of AZD1222 and some 26 had received two doses of the MenACWY control vaccine. Trial participants were enrolled by age into subgroups of 18-55, 56-69 and 70-plus years, and about 150, 27 and 61 TCR-sequenced participants, respectively, were included in these subgroups. Paper-wide results and their limitations: Participants were mostly white British, with more females than males. The authors suggested clonal diversity may have been underestimated. In the small 56-69-year group, the increase in depth fell short of significance, most likely because of low power. Conclusions about previously exposed vaccinees are limited, since just a handful of AZD1222 recipients were seropositive for SARS-CoV-2 at baseline. Because no day 14 peak-response samples were available, repertoires were characterized only after the peak T cell response. CD4 TCRs associated with the vaccine covered the entire spike protein, and the dominant responses were in regions 160-218 and 743-854. After two AZD1222 doses, spike-specific TCR breadth and depth were significantly higher than at day 0 and than in MenACWY recipients. Epitopes outside the regions mutated in the B.1.351 and B.1.1.7 variants were reportedly recognized by nearly half of the unique spike-specific TCRs.

In light of the paper, this sample's time point label describes: baseline before first vaccination. Vaccinee samples were obtained from the UK trials COV001 and COV002, which included a single-blind randomized controlled phase 2/3 trial of AZD1222 (ChAdOx1 nCoV-19) in healthy adults. For TCRbeta chain sequencing, PBMC samples from trial participants were taken at day 0 and at day 28 after the second dose. Here the chain combines TRBV4-1 and TRBJ2-7; the D gene is possibly TRBD1 or TRBD2, with 5 bases matching each. The sequences come from peripheral blood, collected on day 0 of AZD1222 vaccination. This receptor was obtained from an adult in good health. The DNA is as follows: TGCGCCAGCAGCCCTTATTCCGGGACGGACCTTCGCGAGCAGTACTTC. Its protein product is CASSPYSGTDLREQYF.